Below, 20 T cell receptor beta chains from the same sample are listed, as sequenced in a study of blood T cell repertoires in COVID-19. Sequencing used immunoSEQ multiplex PCR; TCRdb keeps in-frame clones, though not all of them. Of about 240,000 clones listed, around nine tenths are singletons. The material sequenced was peripheral blood. All receptors derive from a woman in her 70s with active or convalescent COVID-19.

The gene calls are TRBV27 and TRBJ2-5, with 7 bases fitting TRBD1. Per germline, CDR1 MNHEY and CDR2 SMNVEV (reference sequence). CDR3 length: 15 amino acids. J gave up 4 bases and V 5 bases, and 10 bases lay outside the gene matches. The chain's CDR3 is CASSTPRQGSETQYF. Here the CDR3 DNA reads TGTGCCAGCAGTACACCACGACAGGGATCAGAGACCCAGTACTTC.

V gene TRBV6-5 combines with J gene TRBJ2-3, with a possible D match to TRBD2 (5 bases). The V end lost 7 bases, the J end lost 6 bases, and 8 bases lay between the germline ends. The germline CDR1 and CDR2 sequences are MNHEY and SVGAGI. There are 11 residues in the CDR3. The CDR3: CASKRGDTQYF. The CDR3 DNA reads as TGTGCCAGCAAGAGAGGGGATACGCAGTATTTT.

The rearrangement joins TRBV19 to TRBJ1-5, with TRBD1 identical over 7 bases. Germline V gives CDR1 LNHDA, CDR2 SQIVND (reference sequence). The CDR3 runs 16 residues. V trimming: 3 bases; J trimming: 0 bases; junction bases outside the gene matches: 5. CDR3 in amino acids: CASSMKDRYSNQPQHF. CDR3 in DNA: TGTGCCAGTAGTATGAAGGACAGGTATAGCAATCAGCCCCAGCATTTT.

A remark on this clone: This sample also contains other DNA sequences that code for the same CDR3. The chain employs TRBV24-1 and TRBJ2-7; the match to TRBD1 covers 9 bases. The length of the CDR3 is 15 residues. Germline values: CDR1 KGHDR, CDR2 SFDVKD. V was pared by 1 base and J by 5 bases, with 5 bases of the junction left unmatched. CDR3 residues: CATSDFDRGIHEQYF. CDR3 DNA sequence: TGTGCCACCAGTGATTTCGACAGGGGGATCCACGAGCAGTACTTC.

The chain has TRBV14 and TRBJ2-1, with TRBD2 identical over 13 bases. After removal of 1 base from V and 7 bases from J, the junction contained 10 bases not matched to a gene. There are 18 residues in the CDR3. Germline V gives CDR1 SGHDN, CDR2 FVKESK. CDR3 in amino acids: CASSQGTSGGVRWNEQFF. The DNA for the CDR3 is TGTGCCAGCAGCCAAGGGACTAGCGGGGGTGTCCGCTGGAATGAGCAGTTCTTC. The full variable domain, in which reference TRBV14 and TRBJ2-1 provide the parts outside the CDR3, is EAGVTQFPSHSVIEKGQTVTLRCDPISGHDNLYWYRRVMGKEIKFLLHFVKESKQDESGMPNNRFLAERTGGTYSTLKVQPAELEDSGVYFCASSQGTSGGVRWNEQFFGPGTRLTVL.

This clone was counted a single time. V is TRBV10-2 and J is TRBJ2-1; 12 nucleotides agree with TRBD2. Losses at the gene ends were 2 bases for V and 4 bases for J; bases not matched to a gene: 9. The V gene's germline CDR1 is WSHSY and CDR2 SAAADI. The CDR3 contains 18 residues. This chain's CDR3 is CASSEPSGGGSSYNEQFF. The CDR3 region has the DNA TGCGCCAGCAGTGAGCCTAGCGGGGGGGGATCGAGTTACAATGAGCAGTTCTTC.

The chain joins TRBV10-2 to TRBJ1-1; the match to TRBD1 covers 9 bases. Germline V gives CDR1 WSHSY, CDR2 SAAADI. The V and J ends lost 6 bases and 1 base, in that order; junction bases with no gene match: 12. The CDR3 covers 17 residues. Here the CDR3 reads CASSPPGQGRTNTEAFF. The CDR3 DNA sequence: TGCGCCAGCAGCCCTCCGGGACAGGGAAGGACGAACACTGAAGCTTTCTTT.

The chain employs TRBV6-2 or TRBV6-3 and TRBJ2-4; TRBD2 matches 8 bases. V was pared by 4 bases and J by 7 bases, with 6 bases of the junction left unmatched. The CDR3 loop spans 14 amino acids. CDR1 and CDR2 (germline): MNHEY, SVGEGT. The CDR3 nucleotides read TGTGCCAGCAGTTTCGGGGGGGCCGGGAACATTCAGTACTTC. Protein: CASSFGGAGNIQYF.

This chain links TRBV3-1 (or the pseudogene TRBV3-2) with TRBJ1-5; no definite D call. Trimming shortened V by 1 base and J by 1 base, and 14 bases separated the two germline ends. CDR1 and CDR2 from the germline V gene are LGHDT and YNNKEL (reference sequence). The CDR3 has 17 residues. CDR3 in DNA: TGTGCCAGCAGCCAAGGGAGCGTCGCCAAAAGCAATCAGCCCCAGCATTTT. Protein sequence: CASSQGSVAKSNQPQHF.

The V call is TRBV3-1 (or the pseudogene TRBV3-2), the J call TRBJ2-5; no clear D gene. The CDR3 has 16 amino acids. Germline V lookup: CDR1 LGHDT, CDR2 YNNKEL (reference sequence). Trimming removed 1 base from V and 0 bases from J, with 12 bases in between. The CDR3 here is CASSQATPSHQETQYF. The CDR3, as DNA: TGTGCCAGCAGCCAAGCAACTCCATCCCACCAAGAGACCCAGTACTTC.

In its sample, this clone was seen a few times. This sequence joins TRBV19 and TRBJ1-1; 11 nucleotides line up with TRBD1. CDR1 LNHDA and CDR2 SQIVND come from the germline V gene (reference sequence). The CDR3 contains 13 residues. V lost 10 bases, J lost 4 bases, and 5 bases stayed unmatched. The CDR3 here is CAIWTGGRTEAFF. The CDR3 DNA follows: TGTGCCATCTGGACAGGGGGCCGCACTGAAGCTTTCTTT.

The chain uses TRBV11-3 and TRBJ2-7; D gene uncertain. The CDR3 runs 13 residues. V shed 3 bases and J shed 2 bases, with 8 bases lying between them. The germline V gene encodes CDR1 SGHNT and CDR2 YENEEA. The CDR3 sequence: CASSFDKTYEQYF. The CDR3 region has the DNA TGTGCCAGCAGCTTCGACAAGACCTACGAGCAGTACTTC.

The V gene is TRBV4-1, the J gene TRBJ1-5; tentatively, D is TRBD1 (5 bases). The CDR3 has 15 amino acids. The V gene lost 0 bases and the J gene lost 11 bases, with 17 bases spanning the gap. From germline, CDR1 is MGHRA and CDR2 YSYEKL. The CDR3, as DNA: TGCGCCAGCAGCCAAGAAGGAAGGGCCGGAGGGGCCCAGCATTTT. Translating gives CASSQEGRAGGAQHF.

This chain uses TRBV7-2 with TRBJ1-2, with a tentative D call TRBD1 (5 bases). Germline V gene data show CDR1 as SGHTA and CDR2 as FQGNSA. This CDR3 comprises 14 residues. V lost 1 base to trimming and J lost 6 bases, with 12 bases between them. CDR3 in amino acids: CASSLDRDWDGYTF. The CDR3 DNA reads TGTGCCAGCAGCTTAGATAGGGACTGGGATGGCTACACCTTC.

This rearrangement joins TRBV12-3 or TRBV12-4 to TRBJ1-1; D unclear. The CDR3 consists of 9 residues. Trimming stripped 6 bases from V and 8 bases from J, with 4 bases between. CDR3 nucleotide sequence: TGTGCCAGCAGCCTAGAAGCTTTCTTT. Its translation: CASSLEAFF.

The V and J genes are TRBV3-1 (or the pseudogene TRBV3-2) and TRBJ1-4, with 9 bases matching TRBD1. With V trimmed by 5 bases and J by 8 bases, 6 bases remained unmatched. Germline V CDR1 and CDR2: LGHDT, YNNKEL (reference sequence). There are 14 residues in the CDR3. The DNA of the CDR3 is TGTGCCAGCAGCTCCGGGACAGGGCGAGAAAAACTGTTTTTT. It is translated as CASSSGTGREKLFF.

The chain carries TRBV25-1 and TRBJ1-1; no definite D call. This CDR3 comprises 13 residues. The germline V and J ends were trimmed by 4 bases and 5 bases, with 11 bases remaining between them. Per germline, CDR1 MGHDK and CDR2 SYGVNS. CDR3 bases: TGTGCCAGCAGTGGTCTCGGTTGGACTGAAGCTTTCTTT. Amino acids: CASSGLGWTEAFF. Complete variable domain (other parts from reference TRBV25-1 and TRBJ1-1): EADIYQTPRYLVIGTGKKITLECSQTMGHDKMYWYQQDPGMELHLIHYSYGVNSTEKGDLSSESTVSRIRTEHFPLTLESARPSHTSQYLCASSGLGWTEAFFGQGTRLTVV.

The chain is built from TRBV7-9 and TRBJ2-1; TRBD1 might be the D (6 bases). V was shortened by 3 bases and J by 4 bases, with 22 bases between the two germline ends. CDR3 length: 18 amino acids. CDR1 and CDR2 from the germline V gene are SEHNR and FQNEAQ (reference sequence). The CDR3 loop reads CASSLLGQPPFLYNEQFF. The CDR3 DNA sequence: TGTGCCAGCAGCTTGTTAGGACAGCCGCCCTTTTTATACAATGAGCAGTTCTTC.

The J gene is TRBJ2-1, the V gene TRBV11-2; 7 nucleotides match TRBD1. The CDR3 contains 15 residues. CDR1 is SGHAT, CDR2 FQNNGV, per germline. The V segment lost 3 bases and the J segment 9 bases; nucleotides outside the gene matches: 11. DNA of the CDR3: TGTGCCAGCAGCTTGACGAGGGGGCAGGCGATTGAGCAGTTCTTC. Translation: CASSLTRGQAIEQFF.

The J gene is TRBJ2-1, the V gene TRBV9, with D possibly being TRBD1 (6 bases). V lost 4 bases and J 7 bases, leaving 21 bases between the germline ends. The CDR3 has 16 residues. CDR1 and CDR2 from the germline V gene are SGDLS and YYNGEE. The DNA for the CDR3 is TGTGCCAGCAGCCCCCGAATAAGGGGGTCAGGTAATGAGCAGTTCTTC. Translation gives CASSPRIRGSGNEQFF.